This TCR beta chain was profiled in a study of blood T cell repertoires in COVID-19. The data were produced by immunoSEQ multiplex PCR, yet TCRdb's version contains in-frame clones alone and is incomplete. The profile shows about 360,000 clones, 86% of them singletons. Looked up from germline, CDR1 is LNHDA and CDR2 is SQIVND (reference sequence). Trimming cost V 3 bases and J 7 bases, with 9 bases left between them. CDR3 length: 12 residues. Seattle cases were enrolled at active infection and followed longitudinally. The sample comprised peripheral blood. The chain carries TRBV19 and TRBJ1-1; D remains ambiguous. The TCR was taken from a woman aged 60 to 75 with COVID-19, enrolled during active disease. CDR3 bases: TGTGCCAGTAGTATTGGGCCCATTGAAGCTTTCTTT. Amino acid sequence: CASSIGPIEAFF.